The subject of this entry is one TCR beta chain. The specificity of this receptor is unknown. Per-base qualities were not stored, and no clone one base away is much larger. CDR1 and CDR2 (SEHNR, FQNEAQ) derive from the germline V gene (reference sequence). The trim is 5 bases for V and 9 bases for J, with a gap of 10 bases between the germline ends. From the cysteine up to the phenylalanine, the CDR3 has a length of 12 residues. The sequence is cut down to CDR3 DNA, 36 bases in frame from base 1. Library preparation used 5' RACE. The sequencing machine was an Illumina HiSeq 2500. The second PCR ran for roughly 7 to 11 cycles and used a J-beta primer mix along with a sample-barcoded 5' primer. Each TCR beta cDNA molecule received a unique molecular identifier from a template-switch 5' adaptor carrying 12 random nucleotides. At least 2.5 million CDR3-containing paired-end reads were obtained from each sample. The Mint cDNA synthesis kit, primed by a TRBC-specific oligonucleotide, was used to synthesize first-strand cDNA from all RNA. After uracil-DNA glycosylase treatment, a first 18-cycle PCR used universal primers M1SS and BC2_uni_R on all cDNA. Under the source paper's analysis protocol: For normalization, 1 million high-quality reads, each with a distinct molecular identifier, were randomly selected from each sample. Instead of being binned into consensus sequences, reads with shared molecular identifiers were discarded. MiTCR, with a Q25 quality threshold and the strictest error-elimination algorithm, was used for CDR3 identification, clonotype clustering and error correction. A nonparametric unseen species model using Euler transformation provided a lower-bound estimate of total TCR beta diversity. TCRdb itself trimmed the public reads at Q25 with fastp, ran MiXCR and retained productive beta chains. When rows share a CDR3 protein, they turn into one entry using the most common DNA and genes. None of the V and J calls come from the authors' own analysis; TCRdb made them. The sample table contains about 780,000 distinct CDR3 sequences; only one count was recorded for 20% to 30% of them. The ten top clones hold approximately 2.9% of the sample.

The data belong to a study of blood T cells in healthy people across ages (dated by TCRdb to about 2015). With regard to the full study: In model experiments, template switching captured about one uniquely barcoded TCR beta cDNA molecule for every two T cells. The study measured age-related changes in TCR beta repertoire diversity using deep sequencing normalized with unique cDNA molecular identifiers. For two donors (one aged 18 to 29 and one aged 80 or older), the study analyzed two additional independent replicas of 1 million unique cDNA reads from the same blood draw. The donors were split into four age groups: young (average around 15 years), middle-aged (around 37), aged (about 62) and long-lived (roughly 77). Study-wide conclusions, independent of this receptor: Because donor CMV infection status was unknown, age-related changes in expanded clonotypes were potentially confounded. Conclusive comparison of naive and antigen-experienced compartments was prevented by the profiling of bulk unsorted PBMCs. Estimates of total diversity based on one million sequenced T cells were considered lower bounds and underestimates. Compared with the aged group, the long-lived group had more naive CD4+ T cells, fewer expanded clones and increased TCR diversity, suggesting age selection. Observed TCR beta diversity correlated strongly with the percentage of naive T cells measured by flow cytometry. Observed TCR beta diversity per million T cells fell roughly linearly with age, and a significant reduction was already apparent by age around 40.

Systemically healthy Caucasian individuals from Russia, about 38 in total and aged roughly 6 to 100 years, were included as donors. Each donor gave roughly 9.5 milliliters of peripheral blood, collected into EDTA-treated Vacutainer tubes. PBMCs were isolated by Ficoll-Paque density-gradient centrifugation, with at least 6.5 million obtained per sample. Trizol reagent was used to extract total RNA from the PBMCs, yielding at least 5.5 micrograms per sample. For every donor, flow cytometry on a PBMC aliquot measured the percentage of naive CD45RAhigh/CD27high T cells. These data were also reused for a study on T cells of mothers and their children. The second investigation adds: Nine systemically healthy Caucasian individuals served as donors, namely three mothers together with their six children. cDNA synthesis used all of the extracted RNA, with around 1.6 ug of RNA in each 15 ul reaction. Sample barcodes and 2-4 random nucleotides were added via the M1S primer in the second PCR. Over 8.5 million TCR beta CDR3 reads were obtained for each mother, and 2.5 million to 3.5 million reads were obtained for each child. In both related and unrelated pairs, thymic selection shapes the output of TCR recombination in a similar way, with inherited differences having only a minor effect. Related mother-child pairs always showed normalized repertoire overlap that was slightly higher than in unrelated mother-child pairs, though the difference was never significant. No persistent microchimeric T cell clones were found, with a detection sensitivity of roughly 92 clones per million clonotypes. To look for features that set related mother-child pairs apart from unrelated individuals, the researchers ran deep NGS to compare the TCR beta repertoires of mothers and children. On average, the children were approximately 11 +/- 4 years old, while the mothers were approximately 40 +/- 4 years old. Libraries were sequenced on Illumina HiSeq 2000 with 100+100 nt paired-end reads after adapter ligation with NEBNext reagents. To avoid cross-contamination, the mother libraries and the child libraries were prepared a month apart and sequenced in separate runs. For each donor, somewhere between about 450,000 and 2,200,000 distinct TCR beta clonotypes were identified. Naive TCR beta clonotypes were estimated from low-frequency clonotypes matched to each donor's FACS-determined naive share, without sorting.

This TCR came from a boy aged 5-17 years in good health. Sequences were obtained from blood. The chain employs TRBV7-9 and TRBJ2-2; a tentative D call is TRBD1 (5 bases match). In nucleotides, the sequence is TGTGCCAGCAGCCAACAGGAGTGGGAGCTGTTTTTT. This encodes CASSQQEWELFF.